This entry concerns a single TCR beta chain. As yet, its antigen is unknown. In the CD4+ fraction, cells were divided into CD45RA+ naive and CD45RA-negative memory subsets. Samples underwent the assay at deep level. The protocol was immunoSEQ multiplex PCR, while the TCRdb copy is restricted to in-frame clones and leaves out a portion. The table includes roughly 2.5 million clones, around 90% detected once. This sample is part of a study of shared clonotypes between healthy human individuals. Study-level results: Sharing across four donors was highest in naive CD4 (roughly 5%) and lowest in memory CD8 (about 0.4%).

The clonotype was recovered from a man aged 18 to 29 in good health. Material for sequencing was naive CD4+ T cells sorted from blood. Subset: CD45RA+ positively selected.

The CDR3 is CASSLIRETDTQYF. CDR3 nucleotide sequence: TGCGCCAGCAGCTTGATCCGGGAAACAGATACGCAGTATTTT. This rearrangement joins TRBV5-1 to TRBJ2-3; tentatively, D is TRBD2 (5 bases). The length of the CDR3 is 14 residues. CDR1 and CDR2 (germline): SGHRS, YFSETQ. The V and J ends lost 1 base and 3 bases respectively, with 9 bases between them.